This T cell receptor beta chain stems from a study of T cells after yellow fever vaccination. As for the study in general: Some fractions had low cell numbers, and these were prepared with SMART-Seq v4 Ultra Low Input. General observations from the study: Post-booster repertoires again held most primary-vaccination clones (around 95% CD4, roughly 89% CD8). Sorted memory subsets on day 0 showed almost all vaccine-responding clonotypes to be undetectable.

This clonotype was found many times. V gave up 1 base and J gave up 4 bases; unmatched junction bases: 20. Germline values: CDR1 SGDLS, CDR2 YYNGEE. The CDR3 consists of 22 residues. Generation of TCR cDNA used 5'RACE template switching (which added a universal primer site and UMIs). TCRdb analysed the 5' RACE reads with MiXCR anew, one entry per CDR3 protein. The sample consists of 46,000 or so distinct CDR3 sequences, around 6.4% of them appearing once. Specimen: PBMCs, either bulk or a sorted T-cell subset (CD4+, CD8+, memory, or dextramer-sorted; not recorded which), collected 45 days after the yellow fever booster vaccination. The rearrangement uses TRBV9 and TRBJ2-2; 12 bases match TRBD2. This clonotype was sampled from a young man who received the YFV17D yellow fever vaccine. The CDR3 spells CASSVNPSSGRAPRGSTGELFF. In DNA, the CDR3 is TGTGCCAGCAGCGTAAACCCCTCTAGCGGGAGGGCCCCCCGGGGTTCCACCGGGGAGCTGTTTTTT.